These 28 T cell receptor beta chains were all obtained from the same sample, sequenced in a study of T cells in Graves' hyperthyroidism and ophthalmopathy. From RNA transcripts, TCR beta CDR3 regions were amplified. Initially, a first-round RT-PCR of the TCR CDR3 employed the HTBI primer set. Each CDR3 protein is one row after TCRdb ran MiXCR on the multiplex PCR reads. The sample has over 700,000 distinct CDR3 sequences; 35% to 40% are singletons. Sequences were obtained from blood. Receptor source: a young man with Graves' hyperthyroidism.

Concerning this clonotype: This may be a read error, as it is one base from a much larger clone. The chain links TRBV20-1 to TRBJ1-5; D gene ambiguous. Deletions cut 6 bases from V and 9 bases from J, with 18 bases between. The CDR3 spans 13 residues. The germline CDR1 and CDR2 sequences are DFQATT and SNEGSKA (reference sequence). This chain's CDR3 is CSASRGSPLPQHF. The CDR3 coding sequence is TGCAGTGCCTCGCGAGGGTCGCCGCTGCCCCAGCATTTT.

The chain couples TRBV5-4 to TRBJ2-2, with 7 bases identical to TRBD1. CDR1 and CDR2 (germline): SGHNT, YYREEE (reference sequence). V dropped 5 bases and J dropped 13; count of bases not matched to a gene: 5. The CDR3 is made up of 11 amino acids. In DNA, the CDR3 is TGTGCCAGCAGGAAACAGGGGTGGCTGTTTTTT. It is translated as CASRKQGWLFF.

This clonotype was observed once. This chain joins TRBV2 and TRBJ2-1; tentatively, D is TRBD2 (5 bases). The end of the DNA is better explained by TRBJ2-7, so the J call may be wrong. The CDR3 covers 14 residues. Germline V lookup: CDR1 SNHLY, CDR2 FYNNEI. The CDR3 spells CASSRTVSYNEQYF. The CDR3 DNA sequence: TGTGCCAGCAGTAGGACTGTCTCCTACAATGAGCAGTACTTC.

This clonotype was detected a few times. This rearrangement joins TRBV11-2 to TRBJ1-2; 7 bases are shared with TRBD1. The CDR3 totals 12 residues. J was trimmed by 7 bases and V by 5 bases; bases with no gene match: 4. Germline loops: CDR1 SGHAT, CDR2 FQNNGV. DNA of the CDR3: TGTGCCAGCAGCCAAGGGACAGTTGGCTACACCTTC. This translates into CASSQGTVGYTF.

This clonotype was recorded a few times. This chain connects TRBV6-5 to TRBJ1-2, with unresolved D. Trimming removed 6 bases at V and 7 bases at J, with 18 bases between. CDR3 size: 14 residues. CDR1 is MNHEY and CDR2 is SVGAGI in the germline V gene. CDR3 residues: CASRTGLPWSGYTF. CDR3 nucleotide sequence: TGTGCCAGCAGAACCGGACTTCCATGGAGTGGCTACACCTTC.

The chain combines TRBV3-1 with TRBJ2-7; 7 bases are a match to TRBD1. This CDR3 is built from 16 residues. Trimming cost V 0 bases and J 3 bases; bases outside gene matches: 8. Germline V gene sequence: CDR1 LGHDT, CDR2 YNNKEL (reference sequence). The CDR3 reads CASSQDLTGSFYEQYF. As DNA, the CDR3 is TGTGCCAGCAGCCAAGACCTGACAGGGAGCTTCTACGAGCAGTACTTC.

This clonotype showed up just once. This chain links TRBV10-3 with TRBJ1-1, with D unclear. Trimming took 10 bases from V and 0 from J, leaving 12 bases between them. The CDR3 is made up of 13 amino acids. CDR1 and CDR2 from the germline V gene are ENHRY and SYGVKD. The DNA of the CDR3 is TGTGCCAGCAGACTTTGGATGAACACTGAAGCTTTCTTT. Protein: CASRLWMNTEAFF.

This clonotype was detected only a few times. V and J are TRBV12-3 or TRBV12-4 and TRBJ1-2; 10 nucleotides line up with TRBD1. V dropped 3 bases and J dropped 6; count of bases not matched to a gene: 4. The CDR3 is 14 amino acids. DNA of the CDR3: TGTGCCAGCAGTTTTCGTGGACAGGGGGATGGCTACACCTTC. Encoded protein: CASSFRGQGDGYTF.

This clonotype was seen repeatedly, ten times or more. The rearrangement joins TRBV19 to TRBJ1-2; 12 positions agree with TRBD1. V was pared by 5 bases and J by 7 bases, with 2 bases of the junction left unmatched. The CDR3 consists of 13 residues. Germline V gene lookup returns CDR1 LNHDA and CDR2 SQIVND (reference sequence). CDR3 protein: CASSRDRGLGYTF. CDR3 in DNA: TGTGCCAGTAGTCGGGACAGGGGGCTTGGCTACACCTTC.

There are a few counts of this clonotype. V is TRBV5-1 and J is TRBJ2-7, with D perhaps given as TRBD1 or TRBD2 (5 bases each). Germline V CDR1 and CDR2: SGHRS, YFSETQ. The V end lost 1 base, the J end lost 7 bases, and 15 bases lay between the germline ends. The CDR3 totals 14 residues. CDR3 protein: CASSLWRGDGEQYF. The CDR3 DNA is TGCGCCAGCAGCTTGTGGCGAGGGGATGGGGAGCAGTACTTC.

The chain is built from TRBV2 and TRBJ2-7; D perhaps matches TRBD2 (5 bases). V was pared by 6 bases and J by 3 bases, with 12 bases between. CDR3 length: 13 residues. The germline V gene encodes CDR1 SNHLY and CDR2 FYNNEI. Here the CDR3 reads CASSPGNGYEQYF. The CDR3 bases are TGTGCCAGCAGCCCGGGGAACGGCTACGAGCAGTACTTC.

In this sample, this clonotype turned up a few times. V gene TRBV5-6 combines with J gene TRBJ2-2; D tentatively fits TRBD1 or TRBD2 (7 bases each). In germline, CDR1 is SGHDT, CDR2 YYEEEE. The CDR3 runs 16 residues. The ends were cut back, 4 bases at V and 5 bases at J, with 18 bases in the middle. In DNA, the CDR3 is TGTGCCAGCAGCCCGGGACAGCGGGACTCAACCGGGGAGCTGTTTTTT. Residues: CASSPGQRDSTGELFF.

The V and J genes are TRBV4-2 and TRBJ1-1; perhaps TRBD1 as D (5 bases). This CDR3 is 14 amino acids long. Trimming pared 1 base from V and 11 bases from J, leaving 17 bases between. CDR1 and CDR2 (germline): LGHNA, YNFKEQ. The CDR3 is CASSQGETALRAFF. The CDR3 DNA reads as TGTGCCAGCAGCCAAGGCGAGACAGCTTTGAGGGCTTTCTTT.

This clonotype came up a few times. The chain carries TRBV20-1 and TRBJ2-7, with TRBD1 identical over 7 bases. Germline V gene lookup returns CDR1 DFQATT and CDR2 SNEGSKA (reference sequence). This CDR3 spans 16 amino acids. Unmatched junction bases numbered 14, after V lost 3 bases and J lost 3 bases. CDR3 DNA sequence: TGCAGTGCTAGGAAGCTTGCGCGGGCAGGGGGCTACGAGCAGTACTTC. This codes for CSARKLARAGGYEQYF.

With regard to this clonotype: The junction shows a germline mismatch at one end, possibly a read error. This sequence joins TRBV12-3 or TRBV12-4 and TRBJ2-7, with 8 bases fitting TRBD2. The CDR3 contains 17 residues. The CDR3 region is CASTSLAGAGRSYEQNF. The DNA for the CDR3 is TGTGCCAGCACCTCCCTAGCGGGTGCCGGGAGGTCCTACGAGCAGAACTTC.

The V and J genes are TRBV6-1 and TRBJ1-1; D not certain. The CDR3 length is 14 residues. Trimming took off 2 bases at V and 4 bases at J, with 11 bases between the two ends. Per germline, CDR1 MNHNS and CDR2 SASEGT. CDR3 loop: CASSEISVATEAFF. The CDR3 bases are TGTGCCAGCAGTGAAATATCGGTTGCCACTGAAGCTTTCTTT.

This clonotype was counted many times. The chain couples TRBV10-3 to TRBJ2-5, with D maybe TRBD1 (5 bases). Germline CDR1 reads ENHRY; CDR2 reads SYGVKD. CDR3 length: 13 amino acids. The V gene lost 8 bases and the J gene lost 0 bases, with 10 bases spanning the gap. The CDR3 DNA reads as TGTGCCATCGCGAAGACAGACCAAGAGACCCAGTACTTC. Translation gives CAIAKTDQETQYF.

DNA of the CDR3: TGTGCCAGCAGTGACATAGGCGACGAGCAGTACTTC. Translated: CASSDIGDEQYF. The chain employs TRBV2 and TRBJ2-5; D is ambiguous. The DNA matches TRBJ2-7 better at its end, which makes the J call doubtful. Germline lookup yields CDR1 SNHLY and CDR2 FYNNEI. CDR3 length: 12 amino acids.

V usage is TRBV19 and J usage is TRBJ2-7; D call uncertain. The germline V gene encodes CDR1 LNHDA and CDR2 SQIVND (reference sequence). Trimming took off 2 bases at V and 4 bases at J, with 12 bases between the two ends. This CDR3 region has 14 residues. The CDR3 spells CASSISHPGYEQYF. CDR3 DNA: TGTGCCAGTAGTATATCCCATCCTGGATACGAGCAGTACTTC.

The chain has TRBV7-9 and TRBJ1-2, with 8 bases that match TRBD1. The CDR3 is 14 amino acids. CDR1 is SEHNR, CDR2 FQNEAQ, per germline (reference sequence). V dropped 5 bases and J dropped 5; count of bases not matched to a gene: 7. CDR3 nucleotide sequence: TGTGCCAGCAGCCCTGGGGGACAGGCTTATGGCTACACCTTC. Protein sequence: CASSPGGQAYGYTF.

About this clonotype itself: With a much larger clone just one base away, this may be a read error. The chain couples TRBV20-1 to TRBJ1-1, with D unresolved. V gave up 2 bases and J gave up 1 base, with 11 bases separating them. The CDR3 is 14 residues long. The germline V gene encodes CDR1 DFQATT and CDR2 SNEGSKA (reference sequence). The DNA for the CDR3 is TGCAGTGCTAGAATGCCCCCAGCGAACACTGAAGCTTTCTTT. This encodes CSARMPPANTEAFF.

In its sample, this clonotype was seen a few times. The CDR3 reads CASSLTSGAIEQYF. CDR3 in DNA: TGTGCCAGCAGTTTGACTAGCGGCGCCATTGAGCAGTACTTC. The chain links TRBV12-3 or TRBV12-4 to TRBJ2-7; 9 bases align to TRBD2. CDR3 length: 14 amino acids. J lost 7 bases, V lost 3 bases, and 7 bases had no gene match.

The V and J genes are TRBV13 and TRBJ1-3, with D perhaps matching TRBD1 (5 bases). Germline V lookup: CDR1 PRHDT, CDR2 FYEKMQ (reference sequence). The CDR3 runs 14 residues. The V end was cut by 10 bases, the J end by 0 bases, with 13 bases between. In DNA, the CDR3 is TGTGCCACCTCGGGGCGAAGCTCTGGAAACACCATATATTTT. Protein sequence: CATSGRSSGNTIYF.

This clonotype was observed at least ten times. The chain carries TRBV29-1 and TRBJ1-1, with unresolved D. Deletions cut 3 bases from V and 0 bases from J, with 8 bases between. Germline V gene sequence: CDR1 SQVTM, CDR2 ANQGSEA. CDR3 length: 13 residues. CDR3 bases: TGCAGCGTTGAGGGCATCCTGAACACTGAAGCTTTCTTT. Amino acids: CSVEGILNTEAFF. The variable domain in full, with the rest retrieved from reference TRBV29-1 and TRBJ1-1, is SAVISQKPSRDICQRGTSLTIQCQVDSQVTMMFWYRQQPGQSLTLIATANQGSEATYESGFVIDKFPISRPNLTFSTLTVSNMSPEDSSIYLCSVEGILNTEAFFGQGTRLTVV.

The chain couples TRBV9 to TRBJ2-5; D assignment may be TRBD1 or TRBD2 (7 bases each). Germline CDR1 and CDR2: SGDLS and YYNGEE. V lost 0 bases and J 3 bases, leaving 12 bases between the germline ends. There are 15 residues in the CDR3. Here the CDR3 DNA reads TGTGCCAGCAGCGTAGAACAGGGGAGGGAAGAGACCCAGTACTTC. Translating gives CASSVEQGREETQYF. Using reference TRBV9 and TRBJ2-5 for the parts outside the CDR3, the full variable domain is DSGVTQTPKHLITATGQRVTLRCSPRSGDLSVYWYQQSLDQGLQFLIQYYNGEERAKGNILERFSAQQFPDLHSELNLSSLELGDSALYFCASSVEQGREETQYFGPGTRLLVL.

The gene calls are TRBV13 and TRBJ1-1, with TRBD1 identical over 7 bases. J lost 3 bases, V lost 4 bases, and 14 bases had no gene match. The CDR3 runs to 17 residues. Germline CDR1 reads PRHDT; CDR2 reads FYEKMQ (reference sequence). The CDR3 region is CASSYPDVRGPDTEAFF. In DNA, the CDR3 is TGTGCCAGCAGCTATCCCGACGTGAGGGGGCCGGACACTGAAGCTTTCTTT. Full variable domain (missing parts from reference TRBV13 and TRBJ1-1): AAGVIQSPRHLIKEKRETATLKCYPIPRHDTVYWYQQGPGQDPQFLISFYEKMQSDKGSIPDRFSAQQFSDYHSELNMSSLELGDSALYFCASSYPDVRGPDTEAFFGQGTRLTVV.

This clonotype was counted only a few times. The chain is built from TRBV10-3 and TRBJ2-7, with no clear D. The CDR3 covers 11 residues. Trimming took 10 bases from V and 4 from J, leaving 11 bases between them. Germline lookup yields CDR1 ENHRY and CDR2 SYGVKD. The CDR3 region has the DNA TGTGCCAGCGAGACCGAATACGAGCAGTACTTC. Its protein product is CASETEYEQYF.

This clonotype has a handful of counts. CDR3 amino acids: CATSNWLNTEAFF. The CDR3 nucleotides are TGTGCCACCTCTAACTGGTTGAACACTGAAGCTTTCTTT. The chain has TRBV2 and TRBJ1-1; no clear D. This CDR3 is built from 13 residues. Per the germline V gene, CDR1 is SNHLY and CDR2 is FYNNEI. The V and J ends lost 10 bases and 0 bases respectively, with 12 bases between them.